What follows are 20 T cell receptor beta chains derived from one specimen sequenced in a study of cytomegalovirus exposure and HLA in healthy donors. Use of 60 Vbeta and 13 Jbeta primers characterized the PCR. Profiling relied on immunoSEQ multiplex PCR, and the TCRdb table lists in-frame clones only, not all of them. The top ten clones hold approximately 1.1% of a sample with fewer than 200,000 clones, around 90% of them seen once. The specimen sequenced was PBMCs. The receptors shown here come from a boy younger than 10 in good health and CMV-seronegative.

The chain couples TRBV7-2 to TRBJ1-1; TRBD1 matches at 7 bases. Germline trimming cut 2 bases from V and 4 bases from J; bases unmatched to any gene: 7. Germline V lookup: CDR1 SGHTA, CDR2 FQGNSA. CDR3 size: 15 residues. The CDR3 region has the DNA TGTGCCAGCAGCTTAACAATAGGACAGGCCACTGAAGCTTTCTTT. Its translation: CASSLTIGQATEAFF.

In nucleotides, the CDR3 is TGTGCCAGCAGTACAACCTCGGGTATTAACGAGCAGTACTTC. It is translated as CASSTTSGINEQYF. The chain employs TRBV27 and TRBJ2-5; no definite D call. With the DNA end fitting TRBJ2-7 better, the J assignment may be wrong. Germline V gene sequence: CDR1 MNHEY, CDR2 SMNVEV (reference sequence). The CDR3 is made up of 14 amino acids.

The chain links TRBV27 to TRBJ2-3; TRBD2 is a possible D gene (6 bases). The CDR3 contains 15 residues. Germline V lookup: CDR1 MNHEY, CDR2 SMNVEV (reference sequence). The V and J ends lost 2 bases and 4 bases respectively, with 13 bases between them. CDR3 residues: CASSLGGWGADTQYF. DNA of the CDR3: TGTGCCAGCAGTTTAGGCGGATGGGGGGCAGATACGCAGTATTTT.

The V and J genes are TRBV27 and TRBJ1-5; the match to TRBD1 covers 8 bases. With 6 bases clipped from V and 7 bases from J, the junction kept 8 bases outside the gene matches. This CDR3 contains 14 residues. The germline gives CDR1 MNHEY, CDR2 SMNVEV (reference sequence). In DNA form, the CDR3 reads TGTGCCAGCAGGCGGACAGGGAATAACCAGCCCCAGCATTTT. Translated: CASRRTGNNQPQHF.

The chain uses TRBV7-8 and TRBJ2-7, with 9 bases aligning to TRBD1. V lost 1 base to trimming and J lost 2 bases; unmatched junction nucleotides: 3. Germline V CDR1 and CDR2: SGHVS, FQNEAQ. The CDR3 covers 15 residues. CDR3 in amino acids: CASSLDRTGAYEQYF. The CDR3, as DNA: TGTGCCAGCAGCTTAGACAGGACAGGGGCCTACGAGCAGTACTTC.

The V and J genes are TRBV15 and TRBJ2-3; 8 bases are shared with TRBD1. Germline CDR1 is LNHNV and CDR2 is YYDKDF (reference sequence). This CDR3 spans 17 amino acids. The V and J ends lost 3 bases and 2 bases, in that order; junction bases with no gene match: 10. DNA of the CDR3: TGTGCCACCAGCAGGACCCGAGGGACAGGAGACACAGATACGCAGTATTTT. Translated: CATSRTRGTGDTDTQYF. The full variable domain, completed using reference TRBV15 and TRBJ2-3, is DAMVIQNPRYQVTQFGKPVTLSCSQTLNHNVMYWYQQKSSQAPKLLFHYYDKDFNNEADTPDNFQSRRPNTSFCFLDIRSPGLGDTAMYLCATSRTRGTGDTDTQYFGPGTRLTVL.

The chain links TRBV25-1 to TRBJ1-6, with 9 bases identical to TRBD1. The CDR3 is 15 amino acids. The junction had 9 bases not matched to a gene; V was cut back by 5 bases and J by 10 bases. The V gene's germline CDR1 is MGHDK and CDR2 SYGVNS. CDR3 residues: CASSRFGGQGSPLHF. In DNA form, the CDR3 reads TGTGCCAGCAGTAGGTTCGGAGGACAGGGGTCACCCCTCCACTTT. The full variable domain, with the rest looked up from reference TRBV25-1 and TRBJ1-6, is EADIYQTPRYLVIGTGKKITLECSQTMGHDKMYWYQQDPGMELHLIHYSYGVNSTEKGDLSSESTVSRIRTEHFPLTLESARPSHTSQYLCASSRFGGQGSPLHFGNGTRLTVT.

V is TRBV9 and J is TRBJ2-1; TRBD1 might be the D (5 bases). The germline V and J ends were trimmed by 3 bases and 0 bases, with 10 bases remaining between them. This CDR3 spans 15 amino acids. The V gene's germline CDR1 is SGDLS and CDR2 YYNGEE. In DNA, the CDR3 is TGTGCCAGCAGCGCGACAGAGAGCTCCTACAATGAGCAGTTCTTC. Residues: CASSATESSYNEQFF. Looking up the rest from reference TRBV9 and TRBJ2-1 gives the full variable domain: DSGVTQTPKHLITATGQRVTLRCSPRSGDLSVYWYQQSLDQGLQFLIQYYNGEERAKGNILERFSAQQFPDLHSELNLSSLELGDSALYFCASSATESSYNEQFFGPGTRLTVL.

This clone was found once. The chain recombines TRBV7-3 with TRBJ1-1; a weak D match, TRBD1 (5 bases). V was clipped by 1 base and J by 3 bases, with 12 bases between them. The CDR3 is 15 residues long. Per the germline V gene, CDR1 is SGHTA and CDR2 is FQGTGA. Here the CDR3 reads CASSLMGGLYTEAFF. The CDR3 nucleotides read TGTGCCAGCAGCTTAATGGGGGGTCTTTACACTGAAGCTTTCTTT.

J is TRBJ1-2 and V is TRBV4-2; D is unclear. CDR1 is LGHNA, CDR2 YNFKEQ, per germline. The CDR3 has 13 amino acids. Trimming pared 6 bases from V and 8 bases from J, leaving 16 bases between. CDR3 amino acids: CASRGPSFEGYTF. The CDR3, as DNA: TGTGCCAGCAGGGGCCCGAGCTTTGAGGGCTACACCTTC.

The chain uses TRBV28 and TRBJ1-5; possible D gene TRBD1, 6 bases. Trimming took off 7 bases at V and 2 bases at J, with 15 bases between the two ends. The CDR3 totals 15 residues. Per the germline V gene, CDR1 is MDHEN and CDR2 is SYDVKM. The CDR3 nucleotides are TGTGCCAGCAAGGCAGGGACACTTGGCAATCAGCCCCAGCATTTT. Protein sequence: CASKAGTLGNQPQHF.

The chain recombines TRBV5-4 with TRBJ2-2; TRBD1 matches 7 bases. With 4 bases clipped from V and 3 bases from J, the junction kept 3 bases outside the gene matches. This CDR3 has 14 amino acids. CDR1 and CDR2 (germline): SGHNT, YYREEE (reference sequence). Here the CDR3 reads CASSRDRDTGELFF. The CDR3 DNA sequence: TGTGCCAGCAGCCGGGACAGAGACACCGGGGAGCTGTTTTTT.

In this sample, this clone turned up a few times. The rearrangement joins TRBV6-1 to TRBJ1-1, with D tentatively TRBD1 (6 bases). The length of the CDR3 is 15 residues. Germline CDR1 is MNHNS and CDR2 is SASEGT. Trimming cost V 2 bases and J 0 bases, with 10 bases left between them. CDR3 DNA: TGTGCCAGCAGTGAACAGGGGACCCTGAACACTGAAGCTTTCTTT. Translation: CASSEQGTLNTEAFF.

The chain links TRBV30 to TRBJ2-7; 7 bases line up with TRBD1. The length of the CDR3 is 20 residues. Germline V gene sequence: CDR1 GTSNPN, CDR2 SVGIG (reference sequence). V dropped 2 bases and J dropped 4; count of bases not matched to a gene: 26. The CDR3, as DNA: TGTGCCTGGAGTTCGCGACAGGGTCGGAGTCTAATAAGGTTCGGTTACGAGCAGTACTTC. Its translation: CAWSSRQGRSLIRFGYEQYF. The whole variable domain, remainder taken from reference TRBV30 and TRBJ2-7, is SQTIHQWPATLVQPVGSPLSLECTVEGTSNPNLYWYRQAAGRGLQLLFYSVGIGQISSEVPQNLSASRPQDRQFILSSKKLLLSDSGFYLCAWSSRQGRSLIRFGYEQYFGPGTRLTVT.

The chain has TRBV7-2 and TRBJ1-4, with 9 bases fitting TRBD1. CDR3 length: 15 residues. CDR1 SGHTA and CDR2 FQGNSA come from the germline V gene. V lost 4 bases, J lost 7 bases, and 7 bases stayed unmatched. DNA of the CDR3: TGTGCCAGCAGCTCCCAGGGACAGGGAGTTGAAAAACTGTTTTTT. Its protein is CASSSQGQGVEKLFF.

The rearrangement uses TRBV30 and TRBJ1-1; no clear D gene. Between the trimmed V and J ends, which lost 2 bases and 0 bases, there was a span of 13 bases. This CDR3 contains 15 residues. In germline, CDR1 is GTSNPN, CDR2 SVGIG (reference sequence). CDR3 nucleotides: TGTGCCTGGAGTTTGAGTTTGTCCATGAACACTGAAGCTTTCTTT. It translates to CAWSLSLSMNTEAFF.

The V gene is TRBV27, the J gene TRBJ1-6, with D unclear. Germline values: CDR1 MNHEY, CDR2 SMNVEV (reference sequence). Trimming cost V 8 bases and J 6 bases, with 14 bases left between them. The CDR3 is made up of 14 amino acids. CDR3 residues: CASQQTQSNSPLHF. In DNA form, the CDR3 reads TGTGCCAGCCAACAGACACAATCTAATTCACCCCTCCACTTT.

About this clone: A read error may produce the germline difference seen at one junction end. The genes are TRBV7-9 and TRBJ1-1, with D maybe TRBD1 (6 bases). The germline CDR1 and CDR2 sequences are SEHNR and FQNEAQ (reference sequence). CDR3 length: 13 amino acids. The CDR3 loop is CSSSFGQGLRAFF. Here the CDR3 DNA reads TGTTCCAGCAGCTTTGGTCAGGGGTTGAGAGCTTTCTTT.

The chain couples TRBV7-2 to TRBJ1-3; the D gene is possibly TRBD1 (6 bases). Trimming pared 1 base from V and 3 bases from J, leaving 13 bases between. The CDR3 is made up of 16 amino acids. Per germline, CDR1 SGHTA and CDR2 FQGNSA. The CDR3 here is CASSLETGGNGNTIYF. The CDR3 DNA follows: TGTGCCAGCAGCTTAGAGACAGGCGGCAATGGAAACACCATATATTTT.

This rearrangement joins TRBV4-1 to TRBJ1-2; 8 positions agree with TRBD1. The V and J ends lost 1 base and 5 bases, in that order; junction bases with no gene match: 6. CDR1 and CDR2 from the germline V gene are MGHRA and YSYEKL. This CDR3 region has 15 residues. The CDR3: CASSQGGQVAYGYTF. CDR3 nucleotides: TGCGCCAGCAGCCAAGGGGGACAGGTAGCTTATGGCTACACCTTC.